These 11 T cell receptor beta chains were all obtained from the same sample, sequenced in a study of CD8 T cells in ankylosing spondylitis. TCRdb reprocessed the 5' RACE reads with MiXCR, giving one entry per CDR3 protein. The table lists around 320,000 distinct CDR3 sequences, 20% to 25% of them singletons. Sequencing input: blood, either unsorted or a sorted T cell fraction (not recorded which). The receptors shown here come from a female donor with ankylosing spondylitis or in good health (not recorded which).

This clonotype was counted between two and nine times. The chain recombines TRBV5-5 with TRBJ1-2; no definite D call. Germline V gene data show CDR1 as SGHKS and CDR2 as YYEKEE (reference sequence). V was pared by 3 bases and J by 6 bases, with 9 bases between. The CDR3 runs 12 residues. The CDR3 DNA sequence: TGTGCCAGCAGCTCCAGGCTGGATGGCTACACCTTC. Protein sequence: CASSSRLDGYTF.

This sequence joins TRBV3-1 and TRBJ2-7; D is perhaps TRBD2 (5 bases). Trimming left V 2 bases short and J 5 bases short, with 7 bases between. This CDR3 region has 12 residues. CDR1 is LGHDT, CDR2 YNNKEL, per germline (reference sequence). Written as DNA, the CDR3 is TGTGCCAGCAGCCAAACTAGAGACGAGCAGTACTTC. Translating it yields CASSQTRDEQYF.

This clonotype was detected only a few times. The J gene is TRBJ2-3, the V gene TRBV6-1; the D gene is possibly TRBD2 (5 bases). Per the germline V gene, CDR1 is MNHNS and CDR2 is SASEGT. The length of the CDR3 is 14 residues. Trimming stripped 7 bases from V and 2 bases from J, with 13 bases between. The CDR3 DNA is TGTGCCAGCATCCGGACTTTTCTCACAGATACGCAGTATTTT. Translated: CASIRTFLTDTQYF.

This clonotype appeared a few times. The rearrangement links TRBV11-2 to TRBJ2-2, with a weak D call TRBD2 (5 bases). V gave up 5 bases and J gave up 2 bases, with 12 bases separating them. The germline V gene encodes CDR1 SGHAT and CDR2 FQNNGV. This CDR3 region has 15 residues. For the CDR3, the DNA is TGTGCCAGCAGCCCTCGGACTTTTAACACCGGGGAGCTGTTTTTT. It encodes CASSPRTFNTGELFF.

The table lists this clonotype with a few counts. The CDR3 is CASRTSGLDTQYF. CDR3 DNA: TGTGCCAGCAGGACTTCGGGGCTCGATACGCAGTATTTT. V and J are TRBV12-3 or TRBV12-4 and TRBJ2-3; TRBD1 or TRBD2 may be the D gene (5 bases each). V dropped 6 bases and J dropped 6 bases, with 13 bases sitting between them. This CDR3 is built from 13 residues.

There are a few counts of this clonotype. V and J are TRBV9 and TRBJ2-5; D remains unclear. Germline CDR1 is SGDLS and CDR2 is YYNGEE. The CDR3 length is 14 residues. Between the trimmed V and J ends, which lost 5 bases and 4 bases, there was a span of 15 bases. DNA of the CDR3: TGTGCCAGCAGTCACTTGCCGGGCGGAGAGACCCAGTACTTC. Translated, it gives CASSHLPGGETQYF.

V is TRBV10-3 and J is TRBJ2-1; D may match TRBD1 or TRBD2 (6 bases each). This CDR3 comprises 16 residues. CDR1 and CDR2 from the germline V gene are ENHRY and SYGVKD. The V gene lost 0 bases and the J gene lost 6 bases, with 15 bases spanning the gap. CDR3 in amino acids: CAISESGGSPLNEQFF. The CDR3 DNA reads TGTGCCATCAGTGAGTCAGGGGGGAGCCCTCTCAATGAGCAGTTCTTC.

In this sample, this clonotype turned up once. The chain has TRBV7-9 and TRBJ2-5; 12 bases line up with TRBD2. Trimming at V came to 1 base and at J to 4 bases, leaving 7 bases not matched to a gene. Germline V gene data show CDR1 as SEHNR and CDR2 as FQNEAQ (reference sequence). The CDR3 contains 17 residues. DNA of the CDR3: TGTGCCAGCAGCTTAGTTGCTAGCGGGAGGGCCACAGAGACCCAGTACTTC. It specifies CASSLVASGRATETQYF.

Written as DNA, the CDR3 is TGCGCCAGCAGCTCCATACTAGCGGGAACAAGTCAGTTCTTC. The encoded protein is CASSSILAGTSQFF. The chain recombines TRBV5-1 with TRBJ2-1; TRBD2 matches 10 bases. The V gene end was trimmed by 3 bases and the J gene end by 13 bases; junction bases not matched to a gene: 10. This CDR3 region has 14 residues. Germline values: CDR1 SGHRS, CDR2 YFSETQ.

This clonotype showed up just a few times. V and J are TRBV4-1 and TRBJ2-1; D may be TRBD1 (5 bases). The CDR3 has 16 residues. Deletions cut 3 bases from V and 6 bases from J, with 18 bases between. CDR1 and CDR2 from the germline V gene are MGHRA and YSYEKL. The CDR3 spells CASSHGARRPGNEQFF. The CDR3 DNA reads TGCGCCAGCAGCCATGGGGCCCGAAGGCCGGGCAATGAGCAGTTCTTC.

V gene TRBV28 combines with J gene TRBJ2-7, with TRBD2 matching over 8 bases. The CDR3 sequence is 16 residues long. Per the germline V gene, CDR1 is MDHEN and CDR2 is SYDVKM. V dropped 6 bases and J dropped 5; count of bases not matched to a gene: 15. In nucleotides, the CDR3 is TGTGCCAGCAGCAAGCCGCAGGCGGGAGGTTACGACGAGCAGTACTTC. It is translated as CASSKPQAGGYDEQYF.